Below are 15 T cell receptor beta chains sequenced from a single sample in a study of CD4 and CD8 cells across lung adenocarcinoma regions listed by TCRdb under 2018. Library creation used PCR. Sequencing was performed on a HiSeq X Ten. TCRdb applied fastp at Q25 and MiXCR to the public reads, then kept only in-frame beta chains. A single entry per CDR3 protein holds the most common genes and DNA from its merged rows. The table for this sample lists tens of thousands of distinct CDR3 sequences; less than 60% of them were counted only once. The ten largest account for about 44% of the sample. Sequencing was performed on CD8+ T cells from the center of a lung tumor. Sample cell subset or site, as interpreted from the label and publication: tumor center region. The receptor source for this set is a male donor with lung adenocarcinoma. The CD4 and CD8 labels of this study may be unreliable.

The rearrangement links TRBV7-2 to TRBJ2-1; 9 bases line up with TRBD2. Gene TRBJ2-7 matches the end of the DNA better, so the J call may be wrong. The CDR3 length is 15 residues. Germline V lookup: CDR1 SGHTA, CDR2 FQGNSA. The CDR3 DNA is TGTGCCAGCAGTCGAGCGGGGGGAGACTACAATGAGCAGTACTTC. Its translation is CASSRAGGDYNEQYF.

This clonotype rates as medium-sized (0.01 to 0.1%). The chain uses TRBV27 and TRBJ2-1; 9 nucleotides line up with TRBD2. Trimming cost V 3 bases and J 4 bases; bases outside gene matches: 4. The germline V gene encodes CDR1 MNHEY and CDR2 SMNVEV (reference sequence). CDR3 size: 15 residues. The CDR3 bases are TGTGCCAGCAGTTTTGCTAGCGGGGTTTACAATGAGCAGTTCTTC. It is translated as CASSFASGVYNEQFF.

This clonotype was recorded once. This sequence joins TRBV7-2 and TRBJ2-1, with D perhaps TRBD1 (5 bases). With the DNA end fitting TRBJ2-7 better, the J assignment may be wrong. Germline lookup yields CDR1 SGHTA and CDR2 FQGNSA. The CDR3 sequence is 11 residues long. The CDR3 is CGGSYPETQYF. CDR3 nucleotide sequence: TGTGGGGGCAGCTACCCAGAGACGCAGTACTTC.

In its sample, this clonotype is medium-sized. The V call is TRBV7-2, the J call TRBJ2-1; D tentatively reads TRBD1 or TRBD2 (6 bases each). The CDR3 has 15 residues. Germline CDR1 and CDR2: SGHTA and FQGNSA. V lost 5 bases to trimming and J lost 5 bases, with 16 bases between them. In nucleotides, the CDR3 is TGTGCCAGCAGCCTAGGGGGACTTCGTCACAATGAGCAGTTCTTC. It translates to CASSLGGLRHNEQFF. Full variable domain (outside the CDR3, taken from reference TRBV7-2 and TRBJ2-1): GAGVSQSPSNKVTEKGKDVELRCDPISGHTALYWYRQSLGQGLEFLIYFQGNSAPDKSGLPSDRFSAERTGGSVSTLTIQRTQQEDSAVYLCASSLGGLRHNEQFFGPGTRLTVL.

This clonotype has a handful of counts. This rearrangement joins TRBV6-4 to TRBJ2-2; TRBD1 is a possible D gene (6 bases). CDR3 size: 15 residues. In germline, CDR1 is MRHNA, CDR2 SNTAGT. V was pared by 0 bases and J by 1 base, with 6 bases between. Here the CDR3 reads CASSDSDRNTGELFF. CDR3 nucleotides: TGTGCCAGCAGTGACTCGGACAGGAACACCGGGGAGCTGTTTTTT.

This clonotype has ten or more counts. The chain joins TRBV6-5 to TRBJ2-6; 9 nucleotides align to TRBD1. The CDR3 totals 20 residues. V gave up 3 bases and J gave up 4 bases; unmatched junction bases: 16. Per germline, CDR1 MNHEY and CDR2 SVGAGI. CDR3 bases: TGTGCCAGCAGTTATAACTTCCGGGACAGGGTAACGTGGGGGGCCAACGTCCTGACTTTC. It encodes CASSYNFRDRVTWGANVLTF.

The chain recombines TRBV3-1 with TRBJ2-3; TRBD1 matches at 8 bases. From germline, CDR1 is LGHDT and CDR2 YNNKEL (reference sequence). V was pared by 5 bases and J by 2 bases, with 6 bases of the junction left unmatched. This CDR3 region has 15 residues. The CDR3 here is CASSFRTGYTDTQYF. The CDR3 DNA follows: TGTGCCAGCAGCTTTCGGACAGGGTACACAGATACGCAGTATTTT.

This clonotype is categorized as medium-sized. The rearrangement uses TRBV6-5 and TRBJ2-3; 7 bases are a match to TRBD1. The V and J ends lost 2 bases and 0 bases, in that order; junction bases with no gene match: 5. This CDR3 spans 16 amino acids. The germline gives CDR1 MNHEY, CDR2 SVGAGI. CDR3 in amino acids: CASSYRWDSSTDTQYF. CDR3 coding DNA: TGTGCCAGCAGTTACCGTTGGGACAGTAGCACAGATACGCAGTATTTT.

The V call is TRBV6-1, the J call TRBJ2-5, with TRBD1 matching over 7 bases. The length of the CDR3 is 17 residues. Germline CDR1 reads MNHNS; CDR2 reads SASEGT. With 3 bases clipped from V and 4 bases from J, the junction kept 14 bases outside the gene matches. DNA for the CDR3: TGTGCCAGCAGTGAGGGGCTAGGGGGCTGTGACCCAGAGACCCAGTACTTC. This gives the protein CASSEGLGGCDPETQYF.

This chain joins TRBV4-1 and TRBJ2-1; D remains unclear. CDR1 and CDR2 (germline): MGHRA, YSYEKL. There are 12 residues in the CDR3. V was clipped by 4 bases and J by 6 bases, with 7 bases between them. Here the CDR3 DNA reads TGCGCCAGCAGCCTATGGGGCAATGAGCAGTTCTTC. Its translation is CASSLWGNEQFF.

The chain joins TRBV27 to TRBJ2-3, with D tentatively TRBD1 (6 bases). V was trimmed by 6 bases and J by 2 bases, leaving 18 bases between them. CDR3 length: 16 residues. Germline V gives CDR1 MNHEY, CDR2 SMNVEV (reference sequence). CDR3 coding DNA: TGTGCCAGCAGGGGGAATGGGGGCGGTGACACAGATACGCAGTATTTT. Translation: CASRGNGGGDTDTQYF.

The gene calls are TRBV6-5 and TRBJ1-4; tentatively, D is TRBD1 (5 bases). Trimming removed 2 bases at V and 7 bases at J, with 14 bases between. This CDR3 has 15 residues. Germline V gives CDR1 MNHEY, CDR2 SVGAGI. The CDR3 is CASSYEGEEGEKLFF. The CDR3 coding sequence is TGTGCCAGCAGTTACGAAGGGGAGGAGGGTGAAAAACTGTTTTTT.

The sample holds many counts of this clonotype. The chain is built from TRBV12-3 or TRBV12-4 and TRBJ2-2; TRBD2 aligns across 12 bases. The V segment lost 5 bases and the J segment 5 bases; nucleotides outside the gene matches: 3. The CDR3 sequence is 15 residues long. This chain's CDR3 is CASSLGLAGTGELFF. CDR3 in DNA: TGTGCCAGCAGTCTTGGACTAGCGGGGACCGGGGAGCTGTTTTTT.

This chain uses TRBV6-1 with TRBJ2-1; tentatively, D is TRBD2 (6 bases). Matching the DNA end better, TRBJ2-7 makes the J call doubtful. From germline, CDR1 is MNHNS and CDR2 SASEGT. This CDR3 has 16 amino acids. The CDR3 loop reads CASGGAGAGVRETQYF. The CDR3, as DNA: TGTGCCAGCGGGGGAGCCGGGGCAGGTGTCCGGGAGACGCAGTACTTC.

This clonotype has a single count. This sequence joins TRBV3-1 and TRBJ2-1; maybe TRBD1 (6 bases). The CDR3 is made up of 12 amino acids. Germline CDR1 reads LGHDT; CDR2 reads YNNKEL (reference sequence). V gave up 5 bases and J gave up 6 bases, with 8 bases separating them. As DNA, the CDR3 is TGTGCCAGCAGCTCACAGGGCAATGAGCAGTTCTTC. Its translation is CASSSQGNEQFF.